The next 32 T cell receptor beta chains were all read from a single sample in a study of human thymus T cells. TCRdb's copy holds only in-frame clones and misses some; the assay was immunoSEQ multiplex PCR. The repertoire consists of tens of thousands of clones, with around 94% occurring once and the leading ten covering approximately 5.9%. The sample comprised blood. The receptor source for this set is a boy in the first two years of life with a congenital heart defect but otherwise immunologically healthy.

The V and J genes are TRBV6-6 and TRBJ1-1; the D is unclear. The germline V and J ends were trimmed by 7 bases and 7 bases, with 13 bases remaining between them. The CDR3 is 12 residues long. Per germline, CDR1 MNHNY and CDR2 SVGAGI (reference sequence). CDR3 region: CASTLLASEAFF. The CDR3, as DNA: TGTGCCAGCACGTTACTGGCCAGTGAAGCTTTCTTT.

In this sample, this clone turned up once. CDR3 bases: TGTGCCATCAGTGCCCCCGTGGCTAGCGGGGGATCGAACACCGGGGAGCTGTTTTTT. Translating it yields CAISAPVASGGSNTGELFF. The rearrangement links TRBV10-3 to TRBJ2-2, with TRBD2 matching over 10 bases. The germline CDR1 and CDR2 sequences are ENHRY and SYGVKD. Trimming took 4 bases from V and 0 from J; bases not matched to a gene: 11. CDR3 length: 19 amino acids.

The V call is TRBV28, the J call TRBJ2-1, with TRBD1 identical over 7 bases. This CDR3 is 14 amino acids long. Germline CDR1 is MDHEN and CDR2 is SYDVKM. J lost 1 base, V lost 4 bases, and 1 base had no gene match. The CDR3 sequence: CASSSGGSYNEQFF. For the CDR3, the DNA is TGTGCCAGCAGTTCAGGGGGTTCCTACAATGAGCAGTTCTTC.

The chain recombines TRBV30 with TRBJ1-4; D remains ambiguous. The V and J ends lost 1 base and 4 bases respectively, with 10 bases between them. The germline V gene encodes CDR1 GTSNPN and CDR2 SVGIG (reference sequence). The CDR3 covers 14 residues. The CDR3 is CAWSGRTINEKLFF. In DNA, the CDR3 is TGTGCCTGGAGTGGAAGGACCATTAATGAAAAACTGTTTTTT.

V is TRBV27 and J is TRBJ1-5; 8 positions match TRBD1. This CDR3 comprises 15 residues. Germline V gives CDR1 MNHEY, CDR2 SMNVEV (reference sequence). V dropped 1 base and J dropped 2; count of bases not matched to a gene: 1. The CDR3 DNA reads TGTGCCAGCAGTTTATGGGGACAGGGCAATCAGCCCCAGCATTTT. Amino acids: CASSLWGQGNQPQHF.

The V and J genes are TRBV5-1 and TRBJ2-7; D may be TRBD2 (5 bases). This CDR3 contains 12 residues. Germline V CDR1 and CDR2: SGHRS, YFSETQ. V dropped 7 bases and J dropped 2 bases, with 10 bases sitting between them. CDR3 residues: CASAEGPYEQYF. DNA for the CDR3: TGCGCCAGCGCCGAGGGTCCCTACGAGCAGTACTTC.

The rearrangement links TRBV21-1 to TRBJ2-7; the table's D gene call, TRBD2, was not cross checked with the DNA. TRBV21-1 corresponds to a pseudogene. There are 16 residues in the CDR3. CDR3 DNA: TGTGCCAGCAGCAAAAGCCGTGGACTATTCTCCTACGAGCAGTACTTC. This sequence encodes CASSKSRGLFSYEQYF.

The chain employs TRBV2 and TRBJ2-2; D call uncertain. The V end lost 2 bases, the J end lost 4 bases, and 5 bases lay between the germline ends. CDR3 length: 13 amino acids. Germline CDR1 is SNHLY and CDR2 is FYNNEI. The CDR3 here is CASSEWVTGELFF. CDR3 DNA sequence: TGTGCCAGCAGTGAATGGGTCACCGGGGAGCTGTTTTTT.

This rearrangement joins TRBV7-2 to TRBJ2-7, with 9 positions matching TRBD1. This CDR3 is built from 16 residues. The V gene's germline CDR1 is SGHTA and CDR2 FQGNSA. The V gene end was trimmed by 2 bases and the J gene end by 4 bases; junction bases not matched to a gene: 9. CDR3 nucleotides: TGTGCCAGCAGCTTACGACCCGGGACAGGGATTTACGAGCAGTACTTC. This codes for CASSLRPGTGIYEQYF.

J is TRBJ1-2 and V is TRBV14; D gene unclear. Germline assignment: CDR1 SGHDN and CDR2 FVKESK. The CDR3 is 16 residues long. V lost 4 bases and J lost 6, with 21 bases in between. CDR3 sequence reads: CASSPNRVRTAHGYTF. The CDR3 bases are TGTGCCAGCAGCCCTAACCGAGTTCGTACCGCCCATGGCTACACCTTC.

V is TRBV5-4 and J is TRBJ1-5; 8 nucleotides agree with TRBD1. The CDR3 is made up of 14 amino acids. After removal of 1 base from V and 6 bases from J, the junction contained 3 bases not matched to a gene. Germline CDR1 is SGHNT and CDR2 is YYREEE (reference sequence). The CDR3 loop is CASSLQGAGQPQHF. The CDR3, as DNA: TGTGCCAGCAGCTTGCAGGGGGCAGGTCAGCCCCAGCATTTT.

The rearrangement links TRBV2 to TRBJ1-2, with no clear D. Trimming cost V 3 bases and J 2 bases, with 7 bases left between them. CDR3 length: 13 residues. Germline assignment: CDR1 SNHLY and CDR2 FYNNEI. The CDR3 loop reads CASSDLGNYGYTF. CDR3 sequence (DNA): TGTGCCAGCAGTGATCTCGGAAACTATGGCTACACCTTC.

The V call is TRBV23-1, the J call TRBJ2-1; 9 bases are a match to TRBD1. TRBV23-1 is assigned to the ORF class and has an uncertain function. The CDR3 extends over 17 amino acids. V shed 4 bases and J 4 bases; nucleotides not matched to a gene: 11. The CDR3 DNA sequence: TGCGCCAGCAGTCTCCGGGACAGGGCATGCTTATACAATGAGCAGTTCTTC. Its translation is CASSLRDRACLYNEQFF.

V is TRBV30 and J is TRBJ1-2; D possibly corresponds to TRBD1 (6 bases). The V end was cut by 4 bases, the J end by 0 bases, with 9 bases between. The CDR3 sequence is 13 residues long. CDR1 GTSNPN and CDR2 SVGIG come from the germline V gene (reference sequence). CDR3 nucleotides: TGTGCCTGGATCCGACAGGCTAACTATGGCTACACCTTC. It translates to CAWIRQANYGYTF. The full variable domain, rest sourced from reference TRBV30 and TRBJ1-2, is SQTIHQWPATLVQPVGSPLSLECTVEGTSNPNLYWYRQAAGRGLQLLFYSVGIGQISSEVPQNLSASRPQDRQFILSSKKLLLSDSGFYLCAWIRQANYGYTFGSGTRLTVV.

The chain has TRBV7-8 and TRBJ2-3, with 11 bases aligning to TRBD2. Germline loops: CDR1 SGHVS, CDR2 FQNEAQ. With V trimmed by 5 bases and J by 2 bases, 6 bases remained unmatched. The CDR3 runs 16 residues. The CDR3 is CASSLLAGVPTDTQYF. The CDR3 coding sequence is TGTGCCAGCAGCCTACTAGCGGGGGTCCCCACAGATACGCAGTATTTT.

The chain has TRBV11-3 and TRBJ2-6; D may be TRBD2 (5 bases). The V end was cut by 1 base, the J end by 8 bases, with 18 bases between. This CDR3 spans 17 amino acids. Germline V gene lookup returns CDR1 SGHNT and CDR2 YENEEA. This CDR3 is CASSLGAGLPLPNVLTF. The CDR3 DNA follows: TGTGCCAGCAGCTTAGGCGCCGGACTCCCGCTACCCAACGTCCTGACTTTC. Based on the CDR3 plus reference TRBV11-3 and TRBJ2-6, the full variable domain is EAGVVQSPRYKIIEKKQPVAFWCNPISGHNTLYWYLQNLGQGPELLIRYENEEAVDDSQLPKDRFSAERLKGVDSTLKIQPAELGDSAVYLCASSLGAGLPLPNVLTFGAGSRLTVL.

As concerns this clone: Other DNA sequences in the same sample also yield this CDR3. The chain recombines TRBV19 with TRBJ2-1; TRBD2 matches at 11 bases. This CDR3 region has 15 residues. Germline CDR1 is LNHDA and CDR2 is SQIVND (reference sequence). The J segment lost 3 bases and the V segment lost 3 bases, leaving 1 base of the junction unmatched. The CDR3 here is CASSIGTSGYNEQFF. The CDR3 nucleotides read TGTGCCAGTAGTATCGGGACTAGCGGCTACAATGAGCAGTTCTTC.

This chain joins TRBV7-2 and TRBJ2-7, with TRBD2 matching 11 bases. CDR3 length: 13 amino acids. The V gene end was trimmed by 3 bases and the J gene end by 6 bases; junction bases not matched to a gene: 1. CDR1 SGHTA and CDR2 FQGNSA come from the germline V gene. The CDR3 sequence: CASSFSGRGEQYF. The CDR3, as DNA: TGTGCCAGCAGCTTTAGCGGGAGGGGCGAGCAGTACTTC.

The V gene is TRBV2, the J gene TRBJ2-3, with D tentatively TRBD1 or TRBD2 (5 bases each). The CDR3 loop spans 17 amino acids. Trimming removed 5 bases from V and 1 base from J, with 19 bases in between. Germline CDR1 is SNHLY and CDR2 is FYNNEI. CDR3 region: CASSPLGVGRGTDTQYF. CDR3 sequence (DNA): TGTGCCAGCAGTCCCCTGGGGGTGGGACGGGGCACAGATACGCAGTATTTT.

This CDR3 reads CASSLFSANTGELFF. The CDR3 coding sequence is TGTGCCAGCAGTTTATTTAGCGCGAACACCGGGGAGCTGTTTTTT. The chain joins TRBV28 to TRBJ2-2; a possible D gene is TRBD2 (5 bases). Germline loops: CDR1 MDHEN, CDR2 SYDVKM. The CDR3 covers 15 residues. Trimming took 1 base from V and 0 from J, leaving 6 bases between them.

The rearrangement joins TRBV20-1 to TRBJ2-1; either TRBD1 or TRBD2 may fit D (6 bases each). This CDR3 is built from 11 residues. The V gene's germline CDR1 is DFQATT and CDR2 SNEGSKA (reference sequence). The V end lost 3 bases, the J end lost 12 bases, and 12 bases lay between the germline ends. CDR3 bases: TGCAGTGCTAGCTCACAGGGAGGGCAGTTCTTC. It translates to CSASSQGGQFF.

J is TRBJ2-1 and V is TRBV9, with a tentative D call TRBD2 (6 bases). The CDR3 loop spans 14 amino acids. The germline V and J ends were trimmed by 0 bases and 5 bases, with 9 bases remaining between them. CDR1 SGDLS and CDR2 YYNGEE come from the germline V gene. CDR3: CASSVVGLHNEQFF. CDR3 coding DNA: TGTGCCAGCAGCGTAGTGGGACTTCACAATGAGCAGTTCTTC.

The CDR3, as DNA: TGTGCCAGCAGAGGGGCCCCGACCGGGGAGCTGTTTTTT. Its translation: CASRGAPTGELFF. V is TRBV6-1 and J is TRBJ2-2; the D gene is possibly TRBD1 (5 bases). The germline V gene has CDR1 MNHNS and CDR2 SASEGT. V lost 6 bases to trimming and J lost 5 bases, with 10 bases between them. This CDR3 is built from 13 residues.

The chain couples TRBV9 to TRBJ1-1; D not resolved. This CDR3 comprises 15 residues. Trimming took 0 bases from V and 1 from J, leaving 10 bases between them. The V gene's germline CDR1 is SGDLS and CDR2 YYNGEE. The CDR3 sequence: CASSVVARQNTEAFF. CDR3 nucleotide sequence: TGTGCCAGCAGCGTAGTAGCGAGACAGAACACTGAAGCTTTCTTT.

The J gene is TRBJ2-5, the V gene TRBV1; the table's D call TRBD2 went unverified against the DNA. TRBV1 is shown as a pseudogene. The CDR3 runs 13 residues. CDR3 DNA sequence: TGCACCAGCAGCCACCTAGCGGCAGAGACCCAGTACTTC. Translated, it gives CTSSHLAAETQYF.

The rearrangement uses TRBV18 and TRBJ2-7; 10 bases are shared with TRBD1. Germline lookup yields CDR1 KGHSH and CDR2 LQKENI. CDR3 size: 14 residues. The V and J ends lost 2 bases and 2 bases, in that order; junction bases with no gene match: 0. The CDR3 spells CASSPGTGAYEQYF. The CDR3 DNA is TGTGCCAGCTCACCAGGGACAGGGGCCTACGAGCAGTACTTC.

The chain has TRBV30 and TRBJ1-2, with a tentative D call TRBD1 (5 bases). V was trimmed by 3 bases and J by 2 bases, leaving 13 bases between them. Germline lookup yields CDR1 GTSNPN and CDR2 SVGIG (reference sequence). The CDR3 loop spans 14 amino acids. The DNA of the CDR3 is TGTGCCTGGAGGGGGCTTTTTAGGAACTATGGCTACACCTTC. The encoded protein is CAWRGLFRNYGYTF.

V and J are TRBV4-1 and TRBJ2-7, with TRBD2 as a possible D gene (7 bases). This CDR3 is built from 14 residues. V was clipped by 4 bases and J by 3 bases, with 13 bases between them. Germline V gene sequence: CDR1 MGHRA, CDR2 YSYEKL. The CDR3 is CASSPRGAGYEQYF. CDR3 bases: TGCGCCAGCAGCCCCCGGGGGGCAGGCTACGAGCAGTACTTC.

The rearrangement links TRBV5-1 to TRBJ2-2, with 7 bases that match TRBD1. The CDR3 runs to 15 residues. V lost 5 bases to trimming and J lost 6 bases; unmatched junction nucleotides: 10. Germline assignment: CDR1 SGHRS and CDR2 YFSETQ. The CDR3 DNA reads TGCGCCAGCAGAACCAAGACAGGGATTCCCGGGGAGCTGTTTTTT. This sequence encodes CASRTKTGIPGELFF.

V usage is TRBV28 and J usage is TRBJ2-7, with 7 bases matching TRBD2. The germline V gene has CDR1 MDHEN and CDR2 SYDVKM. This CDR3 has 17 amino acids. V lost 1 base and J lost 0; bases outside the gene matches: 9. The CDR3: CASSLFPREGYSYEQYF. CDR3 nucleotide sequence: TGTGCCAGCAGTTTATTCCCGAGGGAGGGATACTCCTACGAGCAGTACTTC.

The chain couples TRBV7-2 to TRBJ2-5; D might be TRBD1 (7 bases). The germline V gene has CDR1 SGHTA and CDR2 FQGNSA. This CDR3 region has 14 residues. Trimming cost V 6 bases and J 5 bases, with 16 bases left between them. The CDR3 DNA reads TGTGCCAGCAGACTCCGGACAGGAGGGGAGACCCAGTACTTC. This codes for CASRLRTGGETQYF.

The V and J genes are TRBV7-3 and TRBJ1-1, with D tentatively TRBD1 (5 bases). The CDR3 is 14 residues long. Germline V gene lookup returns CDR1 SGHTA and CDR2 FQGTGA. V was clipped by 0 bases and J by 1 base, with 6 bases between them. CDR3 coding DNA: TGTGCCAGCAGCTTAACGGGGACGAACACTGAAGCTTTCTTT. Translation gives CASSLTGTNTEAFF.